A selection of T cell receptor beta chains follows, all from one sample in a study of response to subunit inactivated influenza vaccine. TCRdb fed the RT-PCR reads into MiXCR, producing one record per CDR3 protein. The repertoire holds 700,000 to 900,000 distinct CDR3 sequences, with over 20% as singletons. This specimen was PBMCs from blood, taken roughly 5 days after vaccination. Every receptor here comes from a man between 45 and 60 years old who received an inactivated influenza vaccine. CDR3s include the opening cysteine and the closing phenylalanine or tryptophan. A D gene is named only where the DNA matches it firmly. The size entry is marked missing in some rows and otherwise reads once, few, many or a size class.

d_gene	v_gene	j_gene	abundance	CDR3aa	CDR3nt
.	TRBV4-3	TRBJ2-2	.	CASSLRLAGELFF	TGCGCCAGCAGCTTGAGACTTGCCGGGGAGCTGTTTTTT
TRBD2	TRBV7-2	TRBJ2-3	few	CASSRPGGGANTQYF	TGTGCCAGCAGCCGTCCGGGCGGGGGGGCTAATACGCAGTATTTT
.	TRBV7-2	TRBJ1-2	few	CASSLNGLGYTF	TGTGCCAGCAGCTTAAATGGACTTGGCTACACCTTC
TRBD2	TRBV5-5	TRBJ2-2	few	CASSPSGGPYGGELFF	TGTGCCAGCAGCCCTAGCGGGGGGCCCTACGGCGGGGAGCTGTTTTTT
TRBD2	TRBV20-1	TRBJ2-5	.	CSAREGTSGQETQYF	TGCAGTGCTAGAGAGGGCACTAGCGGACAAGAGACCCAGTACTTC
TRBD1	TRBV9	TRBJ2-7	few	CASSAHAGQGHYEQYF	TGTGCCAGCAGCGCCCATGCGGGACAGGGGCACTACGAGCAGTACTTC
.	TRBV27	TRBJ2-3	few	CASRPSLGSSTDTQYF	TGTGCCAGCAGGCCCTCCCTCGGATCTAGCACAGATACGCAGTATTTT
.	TRBV7-2	TRBJ2-7	.	CASSTTGSSYEQYF	TGTGCCAGCAGCACCACAGGGAGCTCCTACGAGCAGTACTTC
.	TRBV4-3	TRBJ2-5	.	CASSQDWGPLQETQYF	TGCGCCAGCAGCCAAGACTGGGGACCGTTACAAGAGACCCAGTACTTC
TRBD2	TRBV7-2	TRBJ2-1	.	CASSPVGGRAFYEQFF	TGTGCCAGCAGCCCAGTGGGCGGGAGGGCCTTTTATGAGCAGTTCTTC
.	TRBV3-1	TRBJ1-6	.	CASSQAGVYNSPLHF	TGTGCCAGCAGCCAAGCGGGAGTTTATAATTCACCCCTCCACTTT
.	TRBV5-1	TRBJ1-5	few	CAPSVQPQHF	TGCGCCCCCTCAGTACAGCCCCAGCATTTT
.	TRBV7-9	TRBJ2-7	few	CAVGPTYEQYF	TGTGCCGTGGGACCGACCTACGAGCAGTACTTC
.	TRBV27	TRBJ2-1	.	CASSFIGTVSYNEQFF	TGTGCCAGCAGTTTCATTGGAACAGTCTCCTACAATGAGCAGTTCTTC
TRBD2	TRBV10-3	TRBJ2-3	.	CATQIKREQTDTQYF	TGTGCCACCCAGATAAAGCGGGAGCAGACAGATACGCAGTATTTT
.	TRBV4-3	TRBJ2-1	few	CASSQEIFFPNEQFF	TGCGCCAGCAGCCAAGAAATTTTTTTCCCGAATGAGCAGTTCTTC
.	TRBV11-2	TRBJ2-3	few	CASSPIRGGGTQYF	TGTGCCAGCAGTCCGATCAGGGGAGGCGGTACGCAGTATTTT
TRBD2	TRBV10-1	TRBJ2-3	.	CASSEASGGNLADTQYF	TGCGCCAGCAGTGAGGCTAGCGGGGGGAACTTGGCAGATACGCAGTATTTT
TRBD2	TRBV7-9	TRBJ2-5	few	CASSPGTSEETQYF	TGTGCCAGCAGCCCCGGGACTAGCGAAGAGACCCAGTACTTC
.	TRBV7-2	TRBJ1-2	few	CASSSRAYYGYTF	TGTGCCAGCAGTTCTCGGGCATACTATGGCTACACCTTC
.	TRBV12-3/TRBV12-4	TRBJ2-7	.	CASTGGGANYEQYF	TGTGCCAGCACTGGTGGGGGCGCAAACTACGAGCAGTACTTC
TRBD1	TRBV6-2/TRBV6-3	TRBJ2-7	.	CAGTLRDRGNEQYF	TGTGCCGGCACCCTCCGGGACAGGGGCAACGAGCAGTACTTC
TRBD2	TRBV20-1	TRBJ2-1	few	CSAREDGGGHYEQFF	TGCAGTGCTAGAGAAGACGGGGGGGGCCATTATGAGCAGTTCTTC
TRBD2	TRBV12-3/TRBV12-4	TRBJ2-7	.	CASSPSGLAGTYEQYF	TGTGCCAGCAGTCCCTCGGGACTAGCGGGAACCTACGAGCAGTACTTC
.	TRBV2	TRBJ2-7	.	CASSEMSGVSSYEQYF	TGTGCCAGCAGTGAGATGTCGGGGGTGAGCTCCTACGAGCAGTACTTC
.	TRBV7-2	TRBJ2-7	.	CASSTGRREQYF	TGTGCCAGCAGTACCGGGCGACGCGAGCAGTACTTC
.	TRBV2	TRBJ1-6	.	CASSPLKDSPLHF	TGTGCCAGCAGTCCTCTGAAGGATTCACCCCTCCACTTT
.	TRBV6-2/TRBV6-3	TRBJ2-2	.	CASSYVETNTGELFF	TGTGCCAGCAGTTACGTCGAAACAAACACCGGGGAGCTGTTTTTT
.	TRBV12-3/TRBV12-4	TRBJ2-3	.	CASSQDADSTDTQYF	TGTGCCAGCAGCCAGGATGCGGACTCCACAGATACGCAGTATTTT
.	TRBV20-1	TRBJ2-5	.	CSARSSAETQYF	TGCAGTGCCCGGTCCTCTGCGGAGACCCAGTACTTC
.	TRBV20-1	TRBJ1-2	many	CSARESQNYGYTF	TGCAGTGCTAGAGAAAGCCAGAACTATGGCTACACCTTC
.	TRBV12-3/TRBV12-4	TRBJ2-3	few	CASSLDRVTSTDTQYF	TGTGCCAGCAGTTTAGATAGAGTGACTAGCACAGATACGCAGTATTTT
.	TRBV29-1	TRBJ2-2	many	CSGLLQGPGELFF	TGCAGCGGTTTACTACAGGGCCCCGGGGAGCTGTTTTTT
TRBD2	TRBV5-1	TRBJ2-3	few	CASSRTSEADTQYF	TGCGCCAGCAGCAGGACTAGCGAGGCAGATACGCAGTATTTT
.	TRBV7-2	TRBJ2-7	few	CASSLAPTRGVNEQYF	TGTGCCAGCAGCTTAGCCCCAACCCGGGGAGTCAACGAGCAGTACTTC
.	TRBV7-9	TRBJ2-5	.	CASSLGQGSLETQYF	TGTGCCAGCAGCTTAGGGCAGGGGTCGTTGGAGACCCAGTACTTC
.	TRBV12-3/TRBV12-4	TRBJ2-7	few	CASSPGPRLEQYF	TGTGCCAGCAGTCCTGGGCCCCGCTTAGAGCAGTACTTC
.	TRBV6-1	TRBJ1-5	few	CASKPGALGQPQHF	TGTGCCAGCAAGCCAGGGGCGCTGGGGCAGCCCCAGCATTTT
.	TRBV6-2/TRBV6-3	TRBJ1-6	.	CASTSGSPLHF	TGTGCCAGCACCTCCGGGTCACCCCTCCACTTT
.	TRBV28	TRBJ2-7	.	CASSKYREQYF	TGTGCCAGCAGTAAATACAGAGAGCAGTACTTC
.	TRBV10-3	TRBJ2-1	.	CAISQNGPYMTNEQFF	TGTGCCATCAGTCAAAACGGACCCTACATGACTAATGAGCAGTTCTTC
TRBD2	TRBV12-3/TRBV12-4	TRBJ2-2	few	CASRTDGGTGELFF	TGTGCCAGCAGGACTGACGGGGGGACCGGGGAGCTGTTTTTT
TRBD2	TRBV10-3	TRBJ2-1	few	CAISPRSTSGDNEQFF	TGTGCCATCAGCCCTAGGTCGACTAGCGGGGACAATGAGCAGTTCTTC
TRBD1	TRBV7-2	TRBJ1-6	.	CASSLEGRGRSPLHF	TGTGCCAGCAGCTTAGAGGGCAGGGGGCGTTCACCCCTCCACTTT
.	TRBV25-1	TRBJ1-5	.	CASSGPSYSNQPQHF	TGTGCCAGCAGTGGACCTTCTTATAGCAATCAGCCCCAGCATTTT
.	TRBV3-1	TRBJ2-7	.	CASSQDLRTKAHEQYF	TGTGCCAGCAGCCAAGATCTGAGGACAAAAGCCCACGAGCAGTACTTC
TRBD2	TRBV4-3	TRBJ2-7	many	CASSQYRTAGIYEQYF	TGCGCCAGCAGCCAATACCGTACAGCGGGAATCTACGAGCAGTACTTC